This T cell receptor beta chain originates from a study of T cells in localized non-small cell lung cancer. General study points: Exceeding tumor, uninvolved adjacent lung had the highest T cell clonality.

Concerning this clone itself: Its specificity is unknown.

The protocol was immunoSEQ multiplex PCR, while the TCRdb copy is restricted to in-frame clones and leaves out a portion. The sample consists of fewer than 4,000 clones, 30% to 35% of them appearing once. The germline CDR1 and CDR2 sequences are SGHRS and YFSETQ. There are 17 residues in the CDR3. Losses at the gene ends were 4 bases for V and 0 bases for J; bases not matched to a gene: 5. The chain links TRBV5-1 to TRBJ2-3; 13 bases fit TRBD2. The source was normal lung tissue next to the tumor, collected before any cancer treatment. This TCR was sampled from a male donor aged 60 or older with stage III lung adenocarcinoma. In DNA form, the CDR3 reads TGCGCCAGCAGCCTGGGGACTAGCGGGGCCAGCACAGATACGCAGTATTTT. It specifies CASSLGTSGASTDTQYF.